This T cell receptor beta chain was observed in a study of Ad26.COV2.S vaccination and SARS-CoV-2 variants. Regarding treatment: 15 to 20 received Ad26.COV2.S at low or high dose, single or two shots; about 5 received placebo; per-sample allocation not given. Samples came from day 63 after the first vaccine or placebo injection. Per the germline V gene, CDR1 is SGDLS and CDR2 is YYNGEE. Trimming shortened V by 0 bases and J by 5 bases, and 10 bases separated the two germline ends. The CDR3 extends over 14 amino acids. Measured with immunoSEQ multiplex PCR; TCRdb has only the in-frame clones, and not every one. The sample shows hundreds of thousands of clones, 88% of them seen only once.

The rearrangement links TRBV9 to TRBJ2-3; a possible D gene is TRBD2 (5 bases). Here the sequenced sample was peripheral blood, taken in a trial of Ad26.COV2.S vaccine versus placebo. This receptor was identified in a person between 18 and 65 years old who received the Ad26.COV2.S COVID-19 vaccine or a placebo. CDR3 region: CASSVGREKDTQYF. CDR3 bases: TGTGCCAGCAGCGTAGGAAGGGAGAAAGATACGCAGTATTTT.